This T cell receptor beta chain derives from a study of neurological immune-mediated disorders. TCRdb ran MiXCR on the 5' RACE reads and lists one entry per CDR3 protein. The profile shows around 60,000 distinct CDR3 sequences, roughly 3.5% of them singletons. Trimming removed 5 bases from V and 9 bases from J; junction bases left unmatched: 6. The germline V gene encodes CDR1 MNHEY and CDR2 SMNVEV (reference sequence). The CDR3 spans 13 residues. This clonotype was counted many times. Sequenced material: PBMCs. The origin of this receptor is a woman in her sixties with multiple sclerosis. The rearrangement joins TRBV27 to TRBJ2-1, with TRBD2 identical over 8 bases. The CDR3 sequence: CASSNSAGAEQFF. CDR3 in DNA: TGTGCCAGCAGTAACTCAGCGGGAGCTGAGCAGTTCTTC.